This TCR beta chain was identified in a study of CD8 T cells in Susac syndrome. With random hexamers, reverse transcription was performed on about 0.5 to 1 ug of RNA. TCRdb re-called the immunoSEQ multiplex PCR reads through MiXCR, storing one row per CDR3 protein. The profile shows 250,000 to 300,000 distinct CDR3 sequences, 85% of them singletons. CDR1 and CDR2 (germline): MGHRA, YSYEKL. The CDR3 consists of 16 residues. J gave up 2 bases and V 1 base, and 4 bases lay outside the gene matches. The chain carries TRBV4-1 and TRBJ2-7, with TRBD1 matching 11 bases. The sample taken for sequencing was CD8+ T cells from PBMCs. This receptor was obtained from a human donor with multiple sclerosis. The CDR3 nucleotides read TGCGCCAGCAGCCAAGGTCCGGGACAGGGGGCCTACGAGCAGTACTTC. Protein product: CASSQGPGQGAYEQYF.